This TCR beta chain was retrieved from a study of human T cells and chemical hapten exposure (dated by TCRdb to about 2021). About the investigation overall: For sensitization, 2% DPC in acetone was applied to a 2 cm by 2 cm area of upper inner arm skin. Throughout the study period of 20 to 30 weeks, patients also received therapeutic DPC doses to the scalp every week. Patch testing was done on the upper back using Finn chambers containing 0.01% DPC, and results were scored after 6 days according to International Contact Dermatitis Research Group standards. Most of the patients in the cohort were female, and the cohort covered alopecia areata with under or over 50% scalp involvement, alopecia totalis and alopecia universalis. Libraries were pooled for sequencing, and variation in per-sample TCR yields was attributed mainly to small differences in library volumes within the pool. The study tracked peripheral blood TCR repertoire changes in vivo during primary and secondary sensitization to the hapten diphenylcyclopropenone (DPC) in alopecia patients. Blood was sampled from patients pre-sensitization (week 0) and at 2, 6 and about 24 weeks after DPC sensitization. Under 30 alopecia patients gave blood for TCR sequencing at one to four time points (pre-sensitization, 2, 6 and 24 weeks). The study at large found these results: Patch test score was positively correlated with the number of PT1 expanded TCRs, with significance at thresholds 8, 16 and 32 but not at 4. Significantly more large CDR3 similarity clusters were formed by expanded TCRs than by pre-sensitization or healthy control sets, consistent with antigen-driven responses. Because every patient had alopecia, a presumed autoimmune disease, the patients' immune response might differ from that of healthy individuals. Repeated subsampling changed both the strength of the expansion versus patch-test correlation and the threshold at which that correlation became significant. The number of TCRs above 1 in 1000 frequency did not change with DPC sensitization; there was no evidence of global repertoire structure alterations.

This clonotype was observed a handful of times. The antigen this receptor binds is unknown. No base qualities exist here, and no much larger clone lies one base off it. The library was produced with RACE. The sequencing machine was a NextSeq 500. Library preparation attached unique molecular identifiers to individual cDNA molecules for quantitative, reproducible TCR counting. Each blood RNA sample was used to sequence both TCR alpha and TCR beta chains. The study's processing was this. A median of around 100,000 TCRs per sample was observed, with a range of roughly 23,224 to 750,000. V, J and CDR3 annotation of the TCR reads was performed with the Decombinator software suite. For PS versus PT1 abundance plots, all samples were subsampled to the same number of TCRs (28,000). TCRs were defined as expanded if absent before sensitization and observed at least eight times at the 2-week time point. TCRdb reprocessing: public reads trimmed at Q25 with fastp, clones called with MiXCR, in-frame beta chains kept. One record per CDR3 amino acid sequence lists the most common genes and DNA. What appears here as the V and J calls and clone size reflects TCRdb's work, not the paper's. The sample yields some 200,000 distinct CDR3 sequences; 20% to 25% were counted once. The ten largest account for 6% to 8% of the sample.

Explained via the paper, the time point label denotes: patch test 1, 2 weeks after DPC sensitization. What this sample's treatment or condition label stands for: therapeutic diphenylcyclopropenone sensitization with weekly scalp DPC. At every patch-test visit, the blood draw took place before the patch test was put on. Eligible patients were aged 18 to 70, diagnosed with alopecia, deemed suitable for DPC therapy, and excluded if pregnant. Unfractionated whole blood was collected in Tempus Blood RNA tubes, and total RNA was extracted from that blood. The CDR3 sequence holds 14 residues, the cysteine and phenylalanine included. Only the CDR3 portion is preserved as DNA: 42 bases, with reading frame beginning at the first base. CDR1 and CDR2 are drawn from the germline V gene: SGHRS, YFSETQ. Ends trimmed: V by 3 bases, J by 8 bases; bases unmatched to a gene: 7.

Sequences were derived from whole blood, sampled in connection with sensitization to the hapten diphenylcyclopropenone (DPC). The rearranged chain carries TRBV5-1 and TRBJ1-4; 7 of the junction bases match TRBD1. The receptor was isolated from a woman between 45 and 60 years old with alopecia areata. Some clones in this sample may be carry-over from other donors' samples. The DNA sequence is given as TGCGCCAGCAGCTCGACAGGGCTTCGCGAAAAACTGTTTTTT. It is translated as CASSSTGLREKLFF.